This section outlines one T cell receptor (beta chain) sequence together with its context. Its antigen is unidentified. This record comes from a study of post-analysis software for immune sequencing data. Study outcomes and limitations: Controls showed lower frequencies than patients for five TRBV segments, and TRBV5-6, TRBV5-1 and TRBV20-1 were among these. Pronounced co-clustering by F measure was evident among identically batched samples.

The authors incorporated unique molecular identifiers into the TCR beta cDNA libraries. Approximately 550,000 cDNA molecules came from about 1 to 10 million T cells. TCRdb reanalysed the PCR reads using MiXCR and keeps one entry per CDR3 protein. The sample lists fewer than 550,000 distinct CDR3 sequences, 34% occurring once. CDR3 length: 14 amino acids. V lost 2 bases to trimming and J lost 5 bases, with 12 bases between them. Germline CDR1 MNHNS, CDR2 SASEGT. The chain combines TRBV6-1 with TRBJ1-2; a possible D gene is TRBD1 (5 bases). What was sequenced was blood. The clonotype comes from a girl between 2 and 17 years old with multiple sclerosis. The chain's CDR3 is CASSETQGTYGYTF. CDR3 sequence (DNA): TGTGCCAGCAGTGAAACGCAGGGAACGTATGGCTACACCTTC.